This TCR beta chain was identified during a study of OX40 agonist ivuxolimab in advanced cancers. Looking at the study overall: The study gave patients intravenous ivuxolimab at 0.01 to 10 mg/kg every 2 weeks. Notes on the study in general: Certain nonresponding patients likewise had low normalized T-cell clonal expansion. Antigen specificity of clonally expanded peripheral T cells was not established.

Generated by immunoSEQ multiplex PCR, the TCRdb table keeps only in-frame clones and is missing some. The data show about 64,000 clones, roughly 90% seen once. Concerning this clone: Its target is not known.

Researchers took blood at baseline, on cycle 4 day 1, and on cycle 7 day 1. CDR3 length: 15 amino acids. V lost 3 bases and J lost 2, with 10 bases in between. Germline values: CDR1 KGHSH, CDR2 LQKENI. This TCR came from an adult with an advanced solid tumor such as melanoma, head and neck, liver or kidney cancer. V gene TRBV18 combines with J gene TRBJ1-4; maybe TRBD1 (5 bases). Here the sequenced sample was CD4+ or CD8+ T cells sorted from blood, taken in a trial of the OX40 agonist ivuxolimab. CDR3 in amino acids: CASSPETATNEKLFF. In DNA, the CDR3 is TGTGCCAGCTCACCGGAGACAGCGACTAATGAAAAACTGTTTTTT.